The entry below describes one TCR beta chain. Its cognate antigen is unknown. Treatment in this sample: roughly 10-day PBMC culture with coronavirus spike peptide pools or control peptides (ViraFEST assay). Pre-COVID-19 pandemic sampling (2011-2018) yielded the unexposed donor's CD4+ T cells. Cultured CD4+ T cells had their DNA profiled by the Oncomine TCR Beta short-read assay. Once CD4+ T cells had been cultured, genomic DNA was extracted from them. In TCRdb, the PCR reads were re-called with MiXCR into one record per CDR3 protein. The sample has over 7,500 distinct CDR3 sequences, 30% to 35% seen once. V was clipped by 3 bases and J by 7 bases, with 12 bases between them. This CDR3 spans 14 amino acids. This sample was included in a study of vaccination and CD4 T cells after COVID-19.

Material: CD4+ T cells from blood, cultured in vitro. This sequence originates from a human donor in good health. The J gene is TRBJ2-2, the V gene TRBV12-3 or TRBV12-4; possible D gene TRBD2, 6 bases. The CDR3 is CASSFTLGGGELFF. The CDR3 DNA sequence: TGTGCCAGCAGTTTCACCCTCGGGGGCGGGGAGCTGTTTTTT.